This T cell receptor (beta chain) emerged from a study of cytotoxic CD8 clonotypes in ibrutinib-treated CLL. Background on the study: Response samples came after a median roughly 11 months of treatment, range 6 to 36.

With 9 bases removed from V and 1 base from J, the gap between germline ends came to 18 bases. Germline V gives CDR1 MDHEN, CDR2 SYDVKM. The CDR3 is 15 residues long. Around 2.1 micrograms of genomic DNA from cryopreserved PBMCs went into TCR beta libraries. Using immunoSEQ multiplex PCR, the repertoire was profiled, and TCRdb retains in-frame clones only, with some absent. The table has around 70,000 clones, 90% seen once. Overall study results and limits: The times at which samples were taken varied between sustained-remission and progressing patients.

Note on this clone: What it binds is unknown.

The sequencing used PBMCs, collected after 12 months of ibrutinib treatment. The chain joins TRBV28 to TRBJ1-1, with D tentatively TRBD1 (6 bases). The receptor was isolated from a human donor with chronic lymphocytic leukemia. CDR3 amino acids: CASSPFRGANTEAFF. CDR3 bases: TGTGCCAGTAGTCCGTTTCGGGGGGCGAACACTGAAGCTTTCTTT. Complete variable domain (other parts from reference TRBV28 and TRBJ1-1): DVKVTQSSRYLVKRTGEKVFLECVQDMDHENMFWYRQDPGLGLRLIYFSYDVKMKEKGDIPEGYSVSREKKERFSLILESASTNQTSMYLCASSPFRGANTEAFFGQGTRLTVV.